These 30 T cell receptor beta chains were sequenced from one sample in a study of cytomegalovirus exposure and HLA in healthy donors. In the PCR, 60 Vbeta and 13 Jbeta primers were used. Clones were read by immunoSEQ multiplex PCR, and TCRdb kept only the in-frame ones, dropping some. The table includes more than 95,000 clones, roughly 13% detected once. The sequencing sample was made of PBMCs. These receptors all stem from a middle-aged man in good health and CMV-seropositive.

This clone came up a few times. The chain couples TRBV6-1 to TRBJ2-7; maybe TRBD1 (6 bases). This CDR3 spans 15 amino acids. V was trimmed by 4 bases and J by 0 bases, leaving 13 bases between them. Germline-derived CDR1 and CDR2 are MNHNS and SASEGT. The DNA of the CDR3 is TGTGCCAGCAGTGGGCTGGACAGATTCTCCTACGAGCAGTACTTC. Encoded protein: CASSGLDRFSYEQYF.

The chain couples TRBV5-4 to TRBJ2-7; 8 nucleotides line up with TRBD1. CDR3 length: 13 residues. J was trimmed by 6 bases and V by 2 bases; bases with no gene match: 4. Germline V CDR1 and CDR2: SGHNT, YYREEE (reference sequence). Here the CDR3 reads CASSLDRGSEQYF. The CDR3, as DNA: TGTGCCAGCAGCTTAGACAGGGGAAGCGAGCAGTACTTC.

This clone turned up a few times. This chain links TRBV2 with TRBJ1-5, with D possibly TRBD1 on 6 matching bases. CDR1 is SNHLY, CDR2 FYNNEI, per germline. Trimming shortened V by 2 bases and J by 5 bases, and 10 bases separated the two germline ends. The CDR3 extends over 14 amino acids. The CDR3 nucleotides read TGTGCCAGCAGTGAAATTCGACAGGATCAGCCCCAGCATTTT. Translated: CASSEIRQDQPQHF.

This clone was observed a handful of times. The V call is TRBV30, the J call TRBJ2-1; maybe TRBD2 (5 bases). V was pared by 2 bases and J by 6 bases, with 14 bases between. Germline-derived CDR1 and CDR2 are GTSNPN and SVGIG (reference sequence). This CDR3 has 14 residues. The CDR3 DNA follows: TGTGCCTGGAGTAGGACTCCCAGAGCCAATGAGCAGTTCTTC. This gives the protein CAWSRTPRANEQFF.

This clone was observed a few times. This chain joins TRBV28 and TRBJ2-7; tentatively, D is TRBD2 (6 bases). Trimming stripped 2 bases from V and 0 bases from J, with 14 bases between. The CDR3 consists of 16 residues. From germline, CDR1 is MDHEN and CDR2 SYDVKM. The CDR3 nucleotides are TGTGCCAGCAGTTTAGCGATTAGCGGAAGCTCCTACGAGCAGTACTTC. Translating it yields CASSLAISGSSYEQYF.

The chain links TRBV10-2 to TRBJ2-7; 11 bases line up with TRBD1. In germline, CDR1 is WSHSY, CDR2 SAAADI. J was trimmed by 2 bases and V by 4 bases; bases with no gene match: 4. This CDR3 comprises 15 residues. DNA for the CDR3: TGCGCCAGCAGTGGGGGACAGGGGGGGACCTACGAGCAGTACTTC. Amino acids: CASSGGQGGTYEQYF.

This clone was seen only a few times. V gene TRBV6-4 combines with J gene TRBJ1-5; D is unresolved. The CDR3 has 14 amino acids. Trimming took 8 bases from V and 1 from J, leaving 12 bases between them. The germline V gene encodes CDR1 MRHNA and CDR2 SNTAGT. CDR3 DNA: TGTGCCAGCCGTATACGGGGAAGCAATCAGCCCCAGCATTTT. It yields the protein CASRIRGSNQPQHF.

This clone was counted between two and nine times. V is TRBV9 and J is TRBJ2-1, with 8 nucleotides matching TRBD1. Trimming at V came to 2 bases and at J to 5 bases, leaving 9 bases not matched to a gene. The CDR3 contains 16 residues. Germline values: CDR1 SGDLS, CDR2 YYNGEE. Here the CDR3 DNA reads TGTGCCAGCAGCGTTGAGACAGGGGTTACCCACAATGAGCAGTTCTTC. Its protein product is CASSVETGVTHNEQFF.

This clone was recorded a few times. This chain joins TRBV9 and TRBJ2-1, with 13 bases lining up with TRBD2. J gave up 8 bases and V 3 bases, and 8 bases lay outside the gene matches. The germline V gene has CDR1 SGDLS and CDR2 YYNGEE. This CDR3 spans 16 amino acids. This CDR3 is CASSASGTSGNYEQFF. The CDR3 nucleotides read TGTGCCAGCAGCGCCTCCGGGACTAGCGGGAACTATGAGCAGTTCTTC.

The CDR3 protein is CASSQRTGLGSTDTQYF. In DNA, the CDR3 is TGCGCCAGCAGCCAAAGGACAGGGTTGGGAAGCACAGATACGCAGTATTTT. V gene TRBV4-3 combines with J gene TRBJ2-3, with TRBD1 matching 8 bases. Unmatched junction bases numbered 7, after V lost 2 bases and J lost 0 bases. The germline V gene encodes CDR1 LGHNA and CDR2 YSLEER. CDR3 length: 17 amino acids.

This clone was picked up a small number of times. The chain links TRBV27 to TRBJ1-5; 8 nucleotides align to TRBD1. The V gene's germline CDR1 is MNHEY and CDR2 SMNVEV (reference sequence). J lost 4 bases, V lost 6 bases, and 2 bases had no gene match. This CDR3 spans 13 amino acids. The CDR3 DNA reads TGTGCCAGCAGAGGACAGGGTAATCAGCCCCAGCATTTT. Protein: CASRGQGNQPQHF.

The CDR3 region is CASSTGGFYNEQFF. The DNA for the CDR3 is TGTGCCAGCAGTACAGGGGGATTCTACAATGAGCAGTTCTTC. This chain joins TRBV6-5 and TRBJ2-1; TRBD1 matches at 8 bases. This CDR3 has 14 residues. In germline, CDR1 is MNHEY, CDR2 SVGAGI. V was pared by 5 bases and J by 3 bases, with 3 bases of the junction left unmatched.

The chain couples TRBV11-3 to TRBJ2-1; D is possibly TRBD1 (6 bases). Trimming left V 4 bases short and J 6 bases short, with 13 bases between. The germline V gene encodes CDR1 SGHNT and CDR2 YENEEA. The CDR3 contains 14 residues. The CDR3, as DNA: TGTGCCAGCAGCTCCGTCTTAGGGGGCAATGAGCAGTTCTTC. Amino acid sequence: CASSSVLGGNEQFF.

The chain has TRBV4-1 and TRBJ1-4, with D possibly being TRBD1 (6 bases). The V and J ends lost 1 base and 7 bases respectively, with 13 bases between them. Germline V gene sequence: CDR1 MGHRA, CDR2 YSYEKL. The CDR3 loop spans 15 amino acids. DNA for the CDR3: TGCGCCAGCAGCCAAGCTGGGGGCCGGACTGAAAAACTGTTTTTT. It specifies CASSQAGGRTEKLFF.

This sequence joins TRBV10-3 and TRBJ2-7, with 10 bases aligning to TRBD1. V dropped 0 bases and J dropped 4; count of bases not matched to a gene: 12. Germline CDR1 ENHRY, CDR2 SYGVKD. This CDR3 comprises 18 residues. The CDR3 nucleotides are TGTGCCATCAGTGAGTCGGGGGGAGGGGACAGGGGATCTTACGAGCAGTACTTC. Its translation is CAISESGGGDRGSYEQYF.

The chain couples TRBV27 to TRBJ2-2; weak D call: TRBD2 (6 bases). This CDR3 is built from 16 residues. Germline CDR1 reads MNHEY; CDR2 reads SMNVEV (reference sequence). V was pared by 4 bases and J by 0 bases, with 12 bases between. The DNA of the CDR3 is TGTGCCAGCAGTTATCTAGCGTACGCGAACACCGGGGAGCTGTTTTTT. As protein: CASSYLAYANTGELFF.

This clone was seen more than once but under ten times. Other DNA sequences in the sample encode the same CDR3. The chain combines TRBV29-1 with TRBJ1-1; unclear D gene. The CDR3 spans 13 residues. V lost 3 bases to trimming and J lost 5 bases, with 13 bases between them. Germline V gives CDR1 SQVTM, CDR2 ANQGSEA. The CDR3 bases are TGCAGCGTTGATCAAACCGGGGATACTGAAGCTTTCTTT. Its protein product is CSVDQTGDTEAFF.

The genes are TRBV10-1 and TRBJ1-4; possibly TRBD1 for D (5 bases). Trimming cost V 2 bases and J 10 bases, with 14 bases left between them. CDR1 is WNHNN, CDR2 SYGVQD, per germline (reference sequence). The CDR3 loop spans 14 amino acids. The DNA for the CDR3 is TGCGCCAGCAGTGAGAGGGAAGACGGGGGAAAACTGTTTTTT. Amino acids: CASSEREDGGKLFF.

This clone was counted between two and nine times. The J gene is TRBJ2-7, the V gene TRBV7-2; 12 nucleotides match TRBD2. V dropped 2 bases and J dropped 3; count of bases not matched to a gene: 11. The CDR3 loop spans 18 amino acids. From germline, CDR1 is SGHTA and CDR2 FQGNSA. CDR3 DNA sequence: TGTGCCAGCAGCTTACTCTTTGTGACTAGCGGGAGCGGCTACGAGCAGTACTTC. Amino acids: CASSLLFVTSGSGYEQYF.

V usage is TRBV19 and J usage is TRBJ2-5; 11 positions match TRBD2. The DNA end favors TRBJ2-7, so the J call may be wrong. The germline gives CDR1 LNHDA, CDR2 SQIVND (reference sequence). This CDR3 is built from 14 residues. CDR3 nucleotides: TGTGCCAGTAGTTCCCTAGCGGGAGGCTACGAGCAGTACTTC. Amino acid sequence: CASSSLAGGYEQYF.

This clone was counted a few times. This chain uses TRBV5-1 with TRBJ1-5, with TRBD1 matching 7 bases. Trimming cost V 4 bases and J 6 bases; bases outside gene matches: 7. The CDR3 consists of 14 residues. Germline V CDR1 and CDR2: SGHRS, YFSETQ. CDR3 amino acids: CASSEGAQGQPQHF. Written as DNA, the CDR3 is TGCGCCAGCAGCGAGGGGGCGCAGGGTCAGCCCCAGCATTTT.

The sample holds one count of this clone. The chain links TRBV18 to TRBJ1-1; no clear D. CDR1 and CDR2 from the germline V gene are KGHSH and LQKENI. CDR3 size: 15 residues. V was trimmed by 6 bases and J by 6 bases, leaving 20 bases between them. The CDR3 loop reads CASSLFVSGEAEAFF. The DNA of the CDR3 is TGTGCCAGCTCGTTATTCGTAAGCGGGGAAGCTGAAGCTTTCTTT.

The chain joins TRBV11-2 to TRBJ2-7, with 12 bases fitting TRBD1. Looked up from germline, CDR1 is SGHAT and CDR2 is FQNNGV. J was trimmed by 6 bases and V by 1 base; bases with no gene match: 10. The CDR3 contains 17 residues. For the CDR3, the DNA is TGTGCCAGCAGCTTAGCACCTCCGGGACAGGGGGCGGGCGAGCAGTACTTC. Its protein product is CASSLAPPGQGAGEQYF.

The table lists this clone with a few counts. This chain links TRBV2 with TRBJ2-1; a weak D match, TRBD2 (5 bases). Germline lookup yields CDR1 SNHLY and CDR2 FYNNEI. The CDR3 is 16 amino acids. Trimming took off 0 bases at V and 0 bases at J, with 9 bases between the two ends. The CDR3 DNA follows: TGTGCCAGCAGTGAAGCGGGAGCGGTCTCCTACAATGAGCAGTTCTTC. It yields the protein CASSEAGAVSYNEQFF. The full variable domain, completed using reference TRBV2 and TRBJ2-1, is EPEVTQTPSHQVTQMGQEVILRCVPISNHLYFYWYRQILGQKVEFLVSFYNNEISEKSEIFDDQFSVERPDGSNFTLKIRSTKLEDSAMYFCASSEAGAVSYNEQFFGPGTRLTVL.

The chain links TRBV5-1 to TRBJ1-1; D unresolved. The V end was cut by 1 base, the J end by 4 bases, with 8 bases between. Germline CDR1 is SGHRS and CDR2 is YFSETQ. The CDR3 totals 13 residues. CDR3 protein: CASSLPGFTEAFF. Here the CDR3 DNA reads TGCGCCAGCAGCTTGCCGGGTTTCACTGAAGCTTTCTTT.

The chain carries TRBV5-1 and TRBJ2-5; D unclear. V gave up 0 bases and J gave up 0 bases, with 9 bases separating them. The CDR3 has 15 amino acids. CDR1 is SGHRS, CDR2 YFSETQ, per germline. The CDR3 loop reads CASSLVPAYQETQYF. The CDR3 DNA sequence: TGCGCCAGCAGCTTGGTCCCCGCGTACCAAGAGACCCAGTACTTC.

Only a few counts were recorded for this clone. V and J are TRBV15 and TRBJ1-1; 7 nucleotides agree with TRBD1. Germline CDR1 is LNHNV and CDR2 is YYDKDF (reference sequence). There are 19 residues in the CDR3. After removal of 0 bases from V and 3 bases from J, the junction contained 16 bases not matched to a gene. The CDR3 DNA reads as TGTGCCACCAGCAGAGATACAGGGGTCCAGACAGGGTTGGACACTGAAGCTTTCTTT. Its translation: CATSRDTGVQTGLDTEAFF.

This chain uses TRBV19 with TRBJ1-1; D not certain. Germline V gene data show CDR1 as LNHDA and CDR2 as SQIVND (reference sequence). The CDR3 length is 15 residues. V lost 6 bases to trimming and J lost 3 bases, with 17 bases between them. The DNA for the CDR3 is TGTGCCAGTAGGCGATTGGGCTTCGGGGACACTGAAGCTTTCTTT. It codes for CASRRLGFGDTEAFF.

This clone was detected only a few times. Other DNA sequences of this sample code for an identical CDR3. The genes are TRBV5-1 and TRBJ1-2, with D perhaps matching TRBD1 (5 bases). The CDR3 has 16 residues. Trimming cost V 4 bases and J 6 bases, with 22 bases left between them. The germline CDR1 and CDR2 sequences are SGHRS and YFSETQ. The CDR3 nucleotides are TGCGCCAGCAGCCCCGGGCGGGGGACCGGGCAGAATGGCTACACCTTC. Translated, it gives CASSPGRGTGQNGYTF.

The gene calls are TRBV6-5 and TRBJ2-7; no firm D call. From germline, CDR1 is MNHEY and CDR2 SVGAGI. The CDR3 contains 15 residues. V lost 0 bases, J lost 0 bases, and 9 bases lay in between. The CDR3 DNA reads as TGTGCCAGCAGTTACTCGGCCGGCGGCTCCTACGAGCAGTACTTC. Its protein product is CASSYSAGGSYEQYF.